The present TCR beta chain was sequenced within a study of a mutant IDH1 vaccine in newly diagnosed glioma. Background on the study: The initiation of vaccination occurred 4-6 weeks after radiotherapy alone, or with temozolomide cycles.

Assay: immunoSEQ multiplex PCR; the TCRdb copy retains only in-frame clones and omits some. The sample includes roughly 34,000 clones, approximately 84% seen only once; the top ten take about 30%. As to this clone: Antigen: not known.

This sample's time point: week 47, end of study. A 20-mer mutant IDH1 peptide at 300 ug was injected subcutaneously with topical imiquimod. The sample was PBMCs, taken from a glioma patient whose treatment included an IDH1 peptide vaccine. This TCR was sampled from a man under 40 with glioma.

CDR3 sequence: CASKNPALGGTFF. The DNA of the CDR3 is TGTGCCAGCAAAAACCCGGCCCTGGGTGGTACTTTCTTT. The chain is built from TRBV6-5 and TRBJ1-1; D call uncertain. CDR1 and CDR2 from the germline V gene are MNHEY and SVGAGI. V dropped 7 bases and J dropped 12 bases, with 21 bases sitting between them. The length of the CDR3 is 13 residues.